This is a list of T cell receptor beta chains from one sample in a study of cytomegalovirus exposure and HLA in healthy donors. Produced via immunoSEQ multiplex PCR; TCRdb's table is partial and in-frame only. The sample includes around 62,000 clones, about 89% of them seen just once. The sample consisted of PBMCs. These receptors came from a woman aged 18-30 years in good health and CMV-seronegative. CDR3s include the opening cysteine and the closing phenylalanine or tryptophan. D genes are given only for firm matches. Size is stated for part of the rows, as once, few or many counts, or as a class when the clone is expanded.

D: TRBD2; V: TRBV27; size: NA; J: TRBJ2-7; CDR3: CASKHMTSGRARNYEQYF; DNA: TGTGCCAGCAAACATATGACTAGCGGGAGGGCCAGGAACTACGAGCAGTACTTC
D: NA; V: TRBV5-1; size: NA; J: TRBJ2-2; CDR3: CASSPLAPGELFF; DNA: TGCGCCAGCAGCCCCCTAGCGCCCGGGGAGCTGTTTTTT
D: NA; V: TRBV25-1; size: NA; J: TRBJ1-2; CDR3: CASSEAGIKFYGYTF; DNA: TGTGCCAGCAGTGAGGCGGGGATCAAGTTCTATGGCTACACCTTC
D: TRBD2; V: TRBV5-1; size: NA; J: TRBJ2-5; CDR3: CASSNGLAGGQETQYF; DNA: TGCGCCAGCAGCAACGGACTAGCGGGGGGACAAGAGACCCAGTACTTC
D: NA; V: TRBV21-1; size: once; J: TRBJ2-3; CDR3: CASSKTGISTDTQYF; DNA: TGTGCCAGCAGCAAGACAGGGATAAGCACAGATACGCAGTATTTT
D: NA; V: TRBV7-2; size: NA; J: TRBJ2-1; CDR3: CASSLAVRYNEQFF; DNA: TGTGCCAGCAGCTTAGCCGTGAGATACAATGAGCAGTTCTTC
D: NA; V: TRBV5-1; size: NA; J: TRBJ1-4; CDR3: CASRRGSTNEKLFF; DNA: TGCGCCAGCAGACGGGGATCAACTAATGAAAAACTGTTTTTT
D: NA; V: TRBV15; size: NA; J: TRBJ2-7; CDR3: CATSRDQDGRFGEQYF; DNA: TGTGCCACCAGCAGAGACCAAGACGGGAGATTCGGGGAGCAGTACTTC
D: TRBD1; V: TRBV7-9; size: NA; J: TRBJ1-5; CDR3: CASSFWTGGVVQPQHF; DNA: TGTGCCAGCAGCTTTTGGACAGGGGGGGTGGTTCAGCCCCAGCATTTT
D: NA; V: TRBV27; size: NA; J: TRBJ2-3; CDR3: CASSLGQNTDTQYF; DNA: TGTGCCAGCAGTTTAGGCCAGAACACAGATACGCAGTATTTT
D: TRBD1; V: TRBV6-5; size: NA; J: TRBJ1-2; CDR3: CASSRQGARVSGYTF; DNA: TGTGCCAGCAGTAGACAGGGGGCGAGAGTCAGCGGCTACACCTTC
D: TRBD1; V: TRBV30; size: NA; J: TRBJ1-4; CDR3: CAWQSGTGGSGLFF; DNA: TGTGCCTGGCAGTCCGGGACAGGGGGTTCGGGACTGTTTTTT
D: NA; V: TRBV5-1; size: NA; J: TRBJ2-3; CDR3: CASSPPGVRTDTQYF; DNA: TGCGCCAGCAGCCCCCCCGGGGTTCGGACAGATACGCAGTATTTT
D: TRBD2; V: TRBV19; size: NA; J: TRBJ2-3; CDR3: CASSAWTSGRSDTQYF; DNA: TGTGCCAGTAGTGCCTGGACTAGCGGGCGTTCAGATACGCAGTATTTT
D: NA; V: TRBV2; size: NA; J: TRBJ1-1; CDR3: CASSDSGTTEAFF; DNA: TGTGCCAGCAGTGATAGCGGAACGACTGAAGCTTTCTTT
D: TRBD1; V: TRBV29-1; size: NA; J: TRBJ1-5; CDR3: CSVEETGGSSNQPQHF; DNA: TGCAGCGTTGAAGAGACAGGGGGCTCTAGCAATCAGCCCCAGCATTTT
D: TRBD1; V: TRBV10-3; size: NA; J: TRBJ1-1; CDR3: CASRSKPGTGGIGTEAFF; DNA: TGTGCCAGCCGAAGCAAACCCGGGACAGGGGGGATCGGCACTGAAGCTTTCTTT
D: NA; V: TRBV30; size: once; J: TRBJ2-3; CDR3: CAWSGGTFGTDTQYF; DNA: TGTGCCTGGAGCGGAGGGACCTTCGGCACAGATACGCAGTATTTT
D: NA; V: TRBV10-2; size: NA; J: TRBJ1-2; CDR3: CATTYPGSYGYTF; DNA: TGCGCCACCACCTACCCCGGGAGCTATGGCTACACCTTC
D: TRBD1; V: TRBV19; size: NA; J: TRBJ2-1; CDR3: CASSKGDRPYNEQFF; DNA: TGTGCCAGTAGTAAAGGGGACAGACCCTACAATGAGCAGTTCTTC
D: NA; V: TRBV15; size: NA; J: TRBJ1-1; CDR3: CATSRVQGQAFF; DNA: TGTGCCACCAGCAGAGTACAGGGACAAGCTTTCTTT
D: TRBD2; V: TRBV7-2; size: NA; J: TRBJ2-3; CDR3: CASSPRAGGFTDTQYF; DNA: TGTGCCAGCAGCCCTAGAGCGGGGGGCTTCACAGATACGCAGTATTTT
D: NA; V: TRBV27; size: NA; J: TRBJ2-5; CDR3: CASSRDMAETQYF; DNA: TGTGCCAGCAGTAGGGACATGGCGGAGACCCAGTACTTC
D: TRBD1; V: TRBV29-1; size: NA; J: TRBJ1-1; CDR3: CSASTGTGHTEAFF; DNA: TGCAGCGCCTCCACCGGGACAGGGCACACTGAAGCTTTCTTT
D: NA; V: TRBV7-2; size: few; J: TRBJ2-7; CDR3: CASSLGVGTYEQYF; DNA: TGTGCCAGCAGCCTCGGGGTGGGGACCTACGAGCAGTACTTC
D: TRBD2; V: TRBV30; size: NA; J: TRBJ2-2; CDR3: CAWRGSREGMMRTGELFF; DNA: TGTGCCTGGAGAGGGAGTCGGGAGGGAATGATGAGGACCGGGGAGCTGTTTTTT
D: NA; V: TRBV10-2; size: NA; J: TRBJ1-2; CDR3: CASRPGGDGYTF; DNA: TGCGCCAGTCGTCCGGGAGGCGATGGCTACACCTTC
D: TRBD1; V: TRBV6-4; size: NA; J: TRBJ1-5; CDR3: CASQMGQGGNQPQHF; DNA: TGTGCCAGCCAAATGGGACAGGGAGGCAATCAGCCCCAGCATTTT
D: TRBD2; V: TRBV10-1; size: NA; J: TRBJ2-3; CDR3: CASSGSSGRPYSTDTQYF; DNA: TGCGCCAGCAGTGGATCTAGCGGGAGGCCGTATAGCACAGATACGCAGTATTTT
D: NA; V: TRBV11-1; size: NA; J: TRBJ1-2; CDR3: CASSLIAGFYGYTF; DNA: TGTGCCAGCAGCTTGATTGCAGGGTTCTATGGCTACACCTTC
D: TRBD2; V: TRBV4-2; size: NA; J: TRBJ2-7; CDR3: CASSRTSGGRYEQYF; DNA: TGTGCCAGCAGCCGAACTAGCGGGGGACGCTACGAGCAGTACTTC
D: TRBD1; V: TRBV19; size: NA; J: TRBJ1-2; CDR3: CASSPNGQGYGYTF; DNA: TGTGCCAGTAGCCCAAACGGACAGGGGTATGGCTACACCTTC
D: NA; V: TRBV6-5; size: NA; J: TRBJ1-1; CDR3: CASKLEMNTEAFF; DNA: TGTGCCAGCAAGTTGGAGATGAACACTGAAGCTTTCTTT
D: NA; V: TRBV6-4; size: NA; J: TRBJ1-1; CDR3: CASSDASGNTEAFF; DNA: TGTGCCAGCAGTGACGCCAGCGGGAACACTGAAGCTTTCTTT
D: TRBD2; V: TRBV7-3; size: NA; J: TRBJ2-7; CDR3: CASSFAGGSYEQYF; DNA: TGTGCCAGCAGCTTTGCGGGGGGCTCCTACGAGCAGTACTTC
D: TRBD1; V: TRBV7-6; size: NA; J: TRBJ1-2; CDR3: CASSLGQGGSGYTF; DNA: TGTGCCAGCAGCTTGGGACAGGGAGGTTCTGGCTACACCTTC
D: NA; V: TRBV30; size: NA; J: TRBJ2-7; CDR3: CAWTTGGVSYEQYF; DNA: TGTGCCTGGACCACTGGCGGAGTGTCCTACGAGCAGTACTTC
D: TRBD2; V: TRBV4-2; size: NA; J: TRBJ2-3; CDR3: CASSQESLAGADTQYF; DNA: TGTGCCAGCAGCCAAGAAAGCCTAGCGGGAGCAGATACGCAGTATTTT
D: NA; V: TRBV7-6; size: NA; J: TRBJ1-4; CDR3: CASSLGTGGEKLFF; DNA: TGTGCCAGCAGCTTAGGCACCGGCGGGGAAAAACTGTTTTTT
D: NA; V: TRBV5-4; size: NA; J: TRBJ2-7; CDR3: CASIERPSAPPHEQYF; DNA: TGTGCCAGCATTGAAAGGCCCTCAGCGCCCCCCCACGAGCAGTACTTC
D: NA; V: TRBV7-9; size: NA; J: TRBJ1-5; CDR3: CASSLGPGDLEQPQHF; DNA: TGTGCCAGCAGCTTAGGGCCCGGAGACCTCGAGCAGCCCCAGCATTTT
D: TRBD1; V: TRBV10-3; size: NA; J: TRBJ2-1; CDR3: CAISEPGQGNEQFF; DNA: TGTGCCATCAGTGAGCCGGGACAGGGGAATGAGCAGTTCTTC
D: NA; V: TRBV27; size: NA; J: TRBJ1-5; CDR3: CASSFTGPGQPQHF; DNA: TGTGCCAGCAGTTTTACAGGGCCGGGACAGCCCCAGCATTTT
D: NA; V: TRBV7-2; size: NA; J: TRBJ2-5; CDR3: CASSLVLRETQYF; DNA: TGTGCCAGCAGCTTAGTACTGAGGGAGACCCAGTACTTC
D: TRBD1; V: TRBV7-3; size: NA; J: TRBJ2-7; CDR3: CASSFKGTGSHEQYF; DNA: TGTGCCAGCAGCTTTAAAGGGACAGGATCCCACGAGCAGTACTTC
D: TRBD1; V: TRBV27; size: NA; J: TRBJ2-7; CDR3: CASSLSSGTGGSGYEQYF; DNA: TGTGCCAGCAGTTTATCGAGTGGGACAGGGGGCTCCGGGTACGAGCAGTACTTC
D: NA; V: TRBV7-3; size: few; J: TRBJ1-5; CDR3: CASSLEPDQPQHF; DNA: TGTGCCAGCAGCCTCGAACCGGATCAGCCCCAGCATTTT
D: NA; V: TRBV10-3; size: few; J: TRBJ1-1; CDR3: CAISFAARSLNTEAFF; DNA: TGTGCCATCAGTTTCGCGGCGAGATCGCTGAACACTGAAGCTTTCTTT
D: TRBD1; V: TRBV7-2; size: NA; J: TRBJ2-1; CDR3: CASSSDRVDEQFF; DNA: TGTGCCAGCAGCTCGGACAGGGTTGATGAGCAGTTCTTC
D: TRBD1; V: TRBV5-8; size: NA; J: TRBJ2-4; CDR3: CASSARTGAKNIQYF; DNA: TGTGCCAGCAGTGCCCGGACAGGGGCCAAAAACATTCAGTACTTC
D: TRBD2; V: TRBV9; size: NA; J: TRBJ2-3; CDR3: CASSVDLAAGVSTDTQYF; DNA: TGTGCCAGCAGCGTAGATCTGGCAGCGGGGGTGAGCACAGATACGCAGTATTTT
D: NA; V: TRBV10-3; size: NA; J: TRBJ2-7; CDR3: CATTTGTIPEQYF; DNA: TGTGCCACCACGACAGGTACTATCCCCGAGCAGTACTTC
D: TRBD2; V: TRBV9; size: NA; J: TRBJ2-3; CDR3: CASSRSGKVDTQYF; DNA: TGTGCCAGCAGCCGTAGCGGGAAGGTAGATACGCAGTATTTT
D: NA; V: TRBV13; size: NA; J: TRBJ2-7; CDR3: CASSGGTWEQYF; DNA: TGTGCCAGCAGCGGCGGCACCTGGGAGCAGTACTTC
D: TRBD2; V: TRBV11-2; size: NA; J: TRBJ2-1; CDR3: CASSEPGLDDEQFF; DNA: TGTGCCAGCAGCGAGCCGGGACTAGACGATGAGCAGTTCTTC
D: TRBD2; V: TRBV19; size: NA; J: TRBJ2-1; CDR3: CASSIIGGGVSYNEQFF; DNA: TGTGCCAGTAGTATCATAGGCGGGGGTGTCTCCTACAATGAGCAGTTCTTC
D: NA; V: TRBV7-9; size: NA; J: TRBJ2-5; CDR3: CASSKPGTTWETQYF; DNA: TGTGCCAGCAGCAAACCCGGGACAACCTGGGAGACCCAGTACTTC
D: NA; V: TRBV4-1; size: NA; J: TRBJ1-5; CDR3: CASSQDGGIGNQPQHF; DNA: TGCGCCAGCAGCCAAGACGGCGGGATTGGCAATCAGCCCCAGCATTTT